This passage covers 20 T cell receptor beta chains from one sample sequenced in a study of graft-versus-host responses after intestinal transplantation. Antigens for these TCRs are unknown. TCRdb's table, derived via immunoSEQ multiplex PCR, lists solely in-frame clones and lacks some. The table has over 100,000 clones, about 95% seen once; the top ten hold 3% to 3.5%. The specimen comprised unstimulated CD8+ T cells sorted from spleen or lymph node cells, sampled before intestinal transplant. Every receptor here comes from a human donor who received an intestinal transplant.

This sequence joins TRBV6-5 and TRBJ2-7; TRBD2 matches 11 bases. Germline V CDR1 and CDR2: MNHEY, SVGAGI. CDR3 length equals 15 residues. V lost 6 bases and J lost 2; bases outside the gene matches: 6. The DNA for the CDR3 is TGTGCCAGCAGCCTCGGACTAGCGGGTCCCTACGAGCAGTACTTC. It yields the protein CASSLGLAGPYEQYF.

J is TRBJ2-1 and V is TRBV19; 8 nucleotides align to TRBD1. This CDR3 contains 14 residues. V lost 7 bases to trimming and J lost 2 bases; unmatched junction nucleotides: 4. CDR1 is LNHDA and CDR2 is SQIVND in the germline V gene (reference sequence). DNA of the CDR3: TGTGCCAGTAAGCAGGGGGCTACCTACAATGAGCAGTTCTTC. Protein product: CASKQGATYNEQFF.

The chain joins TRBV7-9 to TRBJ1-3; a possible D gene is TRBD1 (5 bases). Germline CDR1 reads SEHNR; CDR2 reads FQNEAQ (reference sequence). V lost 5 bases and J lost 5, with 13 bases in between. This CDR3 is built from 14 residues. The CDR3 loop reads CASSHQGTRNTIYF. DNA of the CDR3: TGTGCCAGCAGCCACCAGGGTACTAGAAACACCATATATTTT.

This clone was found a few times. The CDR3 reads CASSFSVMRHTGELFF. The DNA for the CDR3 is TGTGCCAGCAGTTTTTCAGTAATGAGACACACCGGGGAGCTGTTTTTT. The rearrangement links TRBV6-5 to TRBJ2-2; D gene ambiguous. The CDR3 length is 16 residues. CDR1 is MNHEY, CDR2 SVGAGI, per germline. The V gene lost 4 bases and the J gene lost 3 bases, with 15 bases spanning the gap.

The chain employs TRBV6-5 and TRBJ2-7; TRBD1 or TRBD2 may be the D gene (5 bases each). Germline CDR1 reads MNHEY; CDR2 reads SVGAGI. The CDR3 extends over 14 amino acids. Trimming pared 6 bases from V and 0 bases from J, leaving 12 bases between. CDR3 protein: CASSGTQSSYEQYF. In DNA form, the CDR3 reads TGTGCCAGCAGCGGGACCCAGAGCTCCTACGAGCAGTACTTC.

The genes are TRBV6-5 and TRBJ2-7; TRBD2 is a possible D gene (5 bases). This CDR3 is built from 12 residues. CDR1 is MNHEY and CDR2 is SVGAGI in the germline V gene. Trimming left V 10 bases short and J 1 base short, with 11 bases between. CDR3 sequence (DNA): TGTGCCACCGGGGTTTCTTCCTACGAGCAGTACTTC. Protein: CATGVSSYEQYF.

The chain couples TRBV13 to TRBJ2-5; D is uncertain. The CDR3 spans 14 residues. Germline loops: CDR1 PRHDT, CDR2 FYEKMQ (reference sequence). Trimming left V 4 bases short and J 1 base short, with 10 bases between. In DNA form, the CDR3 reads TGTGCCAGCAGCTCGGGCCGGAGCCAAGAGACCCAGTACTTC. Translating gives CASSSGRSQETQYF.

CDR3 sequence (DNA): TGTGCCAGCTCATCCGACAGGGCCCCTCGACCCCTCCACTTT. Residues: CASSSDRAPRPLHF. The chain employs TRBV18 and TRBJ1-6, with 7 positions matching TRBD1. V was pared by 5 bases and J by 12 bases, with 10 bases of the junction left unmatched. The CDR3 spans 14 residues. Per germline, CDR1 KGHSH and CDR2 LQKENI.

The genes are TRBV9 and TRBJ1-1, with D possibly TRBD1 on 6 matching bases. CDR1 and CDR2 (germline): SGDLS, YYNGEE. CDR3 size: 13 residues. V was trimmed by 0 bases and J by 11 bases, leaving 14 bases between them. The CDR3 reads CASSVALEGGAFF. The CDR3 DNA follows: TGTGCCAGCAGCGTAGCCTTAGAGGGGGGCGCTTTCTTT.

The J gene is TRBJ1-2, the V gene TRBV9, with 7 bases fitting TRBD1. The CDR3 is 15 amino acids. The V segment lost 3 bases and the J segment 7 bases; nucleotides outside the gene matches: 12. Looked up from germline, CDR1 is SGDLS and CDR2 is YYNGEE. This CDR3 is CASSGDWKGAFGYTF. DNA of the CDR3: TGTGCCAGCAGCGGCGATTGGAAGGGGGCTTTTGGCTACACCTTC.

This chain connects TRBV28 to TRBJ1-5, with D maybe TRBD1 (6 bases). Trimming removed 7 bases at V and 2 bases at J, with 15 bases between. CDR3 size: 15 residues. Germline lookup yields CDR1 MDHEN and CDR2 SYDVKM. The CDR3 loop reads CASIMDSAGNQPQHF. The CDR3 DNA sequence: TGTGCCAGCATTATGGACAGCGCGGGCAATCAGCCCCAGCATTTT.

The chain couples TRBV4-2 to TRBJ2-1; unclear D gene. The CDR3 is 13 amino acids. Germline loops: CDR1 LGHNA, CDR2 YNFKEQ. The ends were cut back, 1 base at V and 7 bases at J, with 8 bases in the middle. The CDR3: CASSQALGNEQFF. CDR3 sequence (DNA): TGTGCCAGCAGCCAAGCTTTAGGGAATGAGCAGTTCTTC.

The V call is TRBV7-3, the J call TRBJ2-1, with D hard to call. Germline V gene sequence: CDR1 SGHTA, CDR2 FQGTGA. The V end lost 3 bases, the J end lost 2 bases, and 5 bases lay between the germline ends. This CDR3 region has 13 residues. The CDR3 DNA is TGTGCCAGCAGCTTGGATCCCTACAATGAGCAGTTCTTC. Amino acid sequence: CASSLDPYNEQFF.

The chain is built from TRBV9 and TRBJ2-2; D unclear. Per the germline V gene, CDR1 is SGDLS and CDR2 is YYNGEE. The CDR3 loop spans 15 amino acids. V was trimmed by 3 bases and J by 3 bases, leaving 12 bases between them. The CDR3 DNA reads TGTGCCAGCAGCGCCGTCCCGGGTGACACCGGGGAGCTGTTTTTT. Residues: CASSAVPGDTGELFF.

The chain is built from TRBV15 and TRBJ1-2, with no clear D. The CDR3 covers 12 residues. Germline values: CDR1 LNHNV, CDR2 YYDKDF (reference sequence). The ends were cut back, 5 bases at V and 0 bases at J, with 4 bases in the middle. CDR3 residues: CATSQTNYGYTF. Here the CDR3 DNA reads TGTGCCACCAGCCAGACTAACTATGGCTACACCTTC.

A single count supports this clone. The rearrangement joins TRBV28 to TRBJ2-5, with 9 bases that match TRBD2. The J call may be mistaken, given a closer DNA end match to TRBJ2-7. The CDR3 is 14 amino acids. CDR1 MDHEN and CDR2 SYDVKM come from the germline V gene. CDR3 amino acids: CASSFVAGAYEQYF. The CDR3 DNA sequence: TGTGCCAGCAGTTTCGTAGCGGGAGCTTACGAGCAGTACTTC.

This clone was detected only once. The chain uses TRBV7-9 and TRBJ2-5, with a weak D call TRBD2 (5 bases). Germline values: CDR1 SEHNR, CDR2 FQNEAQ (reference sequence). The CDR3 is made up of 11 amino acids. Between the trimmed V and J ends, which lost 3 bases and 11 bases, there was a span of 10 bases. CDR3 protein: CASSFRSGQYF. DNA for the CDR3: TGTGCCAGCAGCTTTAGGTCGGGGCAGTACTTC.

The chain joins TRBV27 to TRBJ1-1; D unclear. Germline V gives CDR1 MNHEY, CDR2 SMNVEV (reference sequence). CDR3 length: 16 amino acids. V was shortened by 2 bases and J by 3 bases, with 16 bases between the two germline ends. CDR3 coding DNA: TGTGCCAGCAGTTTACTGGCCCGGGCAGAGTACACTGAAGCTTTCTTT. Amino acid sequence: CASSLLARAEYTEAFF.

The V gene is TRBV4-2, the J gene TRBJ1-1; D gene uncertain. Deletions cut 0 bases from V and 2 bases from J, with 10 bases between. This CDR3 contains 15 residues. Germline CDR1 reads LGHNA; CDR2 reads YNFKEQ. The CDR3 loop is CASSQDTGGNTEAFF. DNA for the CDR3: TGTGCCAGCAGCCAAGACACCGGCGGTAACACTGAAGCTTTCTTT.

The chain links TRBV7-9 to TRBJ2-1; 11 positions match TRBD2. V dropped 3 bases and J dropped 3; count of bases not matched to a gene: 1. The CDR3 contains 15 residues. Germline lookup yields CDR1 SEHNR and CDR2 FQNEAQ (reference sequence). The CDR3 sequence is CASSFGTSGYNEQFF. In DNA, the CDR3 is TGTGCCAGCAGCTTCGGGACTAGCGGCTACAATGAGCAGTTCTTC.